Below are 8 T cell receptor beta chains sequenced from a single sample in a study of blood T cell repertoires in COVID-19. Profiled with immunoSEQ multiplex PCR; TCRdb holds only in-frame clones, not every one. The sample has 250,000 to 300,000 clones, roughly 83% seen once. Sequenced input: peripheral blood. These receptors all stem from a man between 60 and 70 years old who had recovered from COVID-19.

V gene TRBV2 combines with J gene TRBJ1-1, with 8 bases matching TRBD1. Germline CDR1 and CDR2: SNHLY and FYNNEI. This CDR3 is 15 amino acids long. J gave up 7 bases and V 7 bases, and 14 bases lay outside the gene matches. CDR3 coding DNA: TGTGCCAGCACCCGAGACAGGGGAATATCGGTTGAAGCTTTCTTT. This codes for CASTRDRGISVEAFF.

The rearrangement links TRBV5-6 to TRBJ2-3; possibly TRBD2 for D (7 bases). Germline CDR1 is SGHDT and CDR2 is YYEEEE. There are 15 residues in the CDR3. Trimming removed 0 bases from V and 2 bases from J, with 10 bases in between. This CDR3 is CASSLVGGATDTQYF. CDR3 coding DNA: TGTGCCAGCAGCTTGGTTGGGGGGGCCACAGATACGCAGTATTTT.

CDR3 residues: CASSNRQGAANTGELFF. The CDR3 DNA follows: TGTGCCAGCAGTAACAGACAGGGGGCCGCGAACACCGGGGAGCTGTTTTTT. The rearrangement joins TRBV27 to TRBJ2-2; 10 bases agree with TRBD1. Per the germline V gene, CDR1 is MNHEY and CDR2 is SMNVEV (reference sequence). Unmatched junction bases numbered 6, after V lost 5 bases and J lost 0 bases. CDR3 length equals 17 residues.

The chain carries TRBV5-6 and TRBJ1-4; 8 nucleotides agree with TRBD1. Unmatched junction bases numbered 5, after V lost 4 bases and J lost 6 bases. Germline CDR1 SGHDT, CDR2 YYEEEE. The CDR3 runs to 14 residues. CDR3 bases: TGTGCCAGCAGCCAGGGACAGGCGCATGAAAAACTGTTTTTT. It encodes CASSQGQAHEKLFF.

The chain links TRBV18 to TRBJ2-1; TRBD1 agrees at 9 bases. V was clipped by 6 bases and J by 4 bases; unmatched bases: 4. The CDR3 is made up of 14 amino acids. The germline gives CDR1 KGHSH, CDR2 LQKENI. The CDR3 sequence is CASSVQGAYNEQFF. The CDR3 region has the DNA TGTGCCAGCTCCGTACAGGGGGCTTACAATGAGCAGTTCTTC.

This clone was seen a few times. The genes are TRBV2 and TRBJ1-6; 9 bases align to TRBD1. This CDR3 spans 16 amino acids. CDR1 is SNHLY and CDR2 is FYNNEI in the germline V gene. Unmatched junction bases numbered 3, after V lost 5 bases and J lost 1 base. The CDR3 region is CASSRDRASYNSPLHF. The DNA of the CDR3 is TGTGCCAGCAGTCGGGACAGGGCGTCCTATAATTCACCCCTCCACTTT.

The J gene is TRBJ2-6, the V gene TRBV18, with 9 bases lining up with TRBD2. Unmatched junction bases numbered 9, after V lost 6 bases and J lost 3 bases. Germline V gene data show CDR1 as KGHSH and CDR2 as LQKENI. The CDR3 runs to 17 residues. The CDR3 DNA follows: TGTGCCAGCTCGTCTCGGAGCGGGAGGATTGGGGCCAACGTCCTGACTTTC. The encoded protein is CASSSRSGRIGANVLTF.

This chain joins TRBV29-1 and TRBJ2-5, with TRBD2 matching 12 bases. The V segment lost 5 bases and the J segment 3 bases; nucleotides outside the gene matches: 4. The CDR3 totals 14 residues. CDR1 and CDR2 (germline): SQVTM, ANQGSEA. The CDR3 protein is CSVQWTSGKETQYF. CDR3 in DNA: TGCAGCGTTCAATGGACTAGCGGGAAAGAGACCCAGTACTTC.